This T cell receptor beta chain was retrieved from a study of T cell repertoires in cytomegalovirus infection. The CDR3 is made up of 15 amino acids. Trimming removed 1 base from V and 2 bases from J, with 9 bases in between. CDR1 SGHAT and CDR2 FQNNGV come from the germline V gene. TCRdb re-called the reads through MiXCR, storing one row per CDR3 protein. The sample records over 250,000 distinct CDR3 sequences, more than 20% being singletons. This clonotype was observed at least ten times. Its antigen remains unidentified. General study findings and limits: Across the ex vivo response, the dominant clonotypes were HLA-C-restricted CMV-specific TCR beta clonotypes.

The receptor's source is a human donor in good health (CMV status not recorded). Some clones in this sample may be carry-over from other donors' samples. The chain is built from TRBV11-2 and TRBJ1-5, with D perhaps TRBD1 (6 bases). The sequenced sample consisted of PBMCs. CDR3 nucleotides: TGTGCCAGCAGCTTAGCAGGGGATGGCAATCAGCCCCAGCATTTT. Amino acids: CASSLAGDGNQPQHF.